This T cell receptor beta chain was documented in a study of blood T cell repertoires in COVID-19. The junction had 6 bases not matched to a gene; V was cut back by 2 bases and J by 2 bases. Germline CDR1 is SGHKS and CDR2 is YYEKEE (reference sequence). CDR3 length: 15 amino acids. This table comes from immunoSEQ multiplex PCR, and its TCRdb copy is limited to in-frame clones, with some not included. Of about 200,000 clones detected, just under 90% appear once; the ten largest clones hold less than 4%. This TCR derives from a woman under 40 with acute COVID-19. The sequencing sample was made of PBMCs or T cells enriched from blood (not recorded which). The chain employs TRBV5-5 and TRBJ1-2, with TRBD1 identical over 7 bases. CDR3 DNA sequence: TGTGCCAGCAGCTTAACAGGGGAATCAAACTATGGCTACACCTTC. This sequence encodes CASSLTGESNYGYTF.